The 19 T cell receptor beta chains below all came from one sample that was sequenced in a study of circulating CD8 cells and anti-PD-1 response in melanoma. Live CD3+CD8+TCRalphabeta+ cells were sorted into four subsets by PD-1 and/or TIGIT. Using 15 ng of total RNA, TCR libraries were made with the QIAseq Immune Repertoire TCR panel. MiXCR, run by TCRdb on the reads, gives a single entry per CDR3 protein. The table has approximately 700 distinct CDR3 sequences, roughly 5.3% seen once. The input for sequencing was CD8+ T cells from PBMCs, taken at baseline or after one month of anti-PD-1 therapy (not recorded which). These receptors all come from a human donor with melanoma.

Sample share makes this clonotype large. The chain joins TRBV2 to TRBJ2-1; tentatively, D is TRBD2 (6 bases). The CDR3 has 14 residues. Per germline, CDR1 SNHLY and CDR2 FYNNEI. The V end lost 11 bases, the J end lost 3 bases, and 17 bases lay between the germline ends. The CDR3 here is CAGEEGRGYNEQFF. CDR3 in DNA: TGTGCCGGCGAGGAGGGAAGGGGCTACAATGAGCAGTTCTTC.

This clonotype is labeled large (0.1 to 1%). J is TRBJ1-1 and V is TRBV19, with D unresolved. Germline V gene lookup returns CDR1 LNHDA and CDR2 SQIVND (reference sequence). CDR3 length: 13 amino acids. V lost 7 bases and J 0 bases, leaving 9 bases between the germline ends. CDR3 in DNA: TGTGCCAGTATAGACGGACTGAACACTGAAGCTTTCTTT. Translation: CASIDGLNTEAFF.

In its sample, this clonotype ranks as large. The chain uses TRBV19 and TRBJ2-7; TRBD2 might be the D (5 bases). Per the germline V gene, CDR1 is LNHDA and CDR2 is SQIVND (reference sequence). V lost 5 bases to trimming and J lost 4 bases, with 18 bases between them. The CDR3 is 15 amino acids. The CDR3 sequence: CASSRDPGRGYEQYF. Written as DNA, the CDR3 is TGTGCCAGTAGTCGCGACCCGGGCAGAGGGTACGAGCAGTACTTC.

This clonotype qualifies as medium-sized (0.01 to 0.1%). The rearrangement uses TRBV18 and TRBJ2-1; tentative D call: TRBD2 (5 bases). The CDR3 extends over 16 amino acids. Germline CDR1 and CDR2: KGHSH and LQKENI. Trimming left V 8 bases short and J 8 bases short, with 25 bases between. CDR3 loop: CASPPRATGPPDEQFF. The CDR3 DNA is TGTGCCAGCCCCCCGAGGGCCACGGGCCCCCCCGATGAGCAGTTCTTC. The full variable domain, completed using reference TRBV18 and TRBJ2-1, is NAGVMQNPRHLVRRRGQEARLRCSPMKGHSHVYWYRQLPEEGLKFMVYLQKENIIDESGMPKERFSAEFPKEGPSILRIQQVVRGDSAAYFCASPPRATGPPDEQFFGPGTRLTVL.

By share of the sample, this clonotype is medium-sized. The chain carries TRBV4-1 and TRBJ2-1; perhaps TRBD1 as D (6 bases). V was clipped by 1 base and J by 7 bases, with 17 bases between them. The germline V gene has CDR1 MGHRA and CDR2 YSYEKL. This CDR3 contains 16 residues. Here the CDR3 reads CASSQVRGPSQNEQFF. DNA for the CDR3: TGCGCCAGCAGCCAAGTCAGGGGCCCCTCTCAAAATGAGCAGTTCTTC.

This clonotype is medium-sized in the sample. The J gene is TRBJ2-1, the V gene TRBV19; TRBD2 might be the D (6 bases). From germline, CDR1 is LNHDA and CDR2 SQIVND (reference sequence). V was clipped by 6 bases and J by 10 bases, with 19 bases between them. CDR3 length: 14 amino acids. CDR3 region: CASSYSLGGAEQFF. The CDR3 region has the DNA TGTGCCAGTAGCTACTCCTTGGGGGGAGCCGAGCAGTTCTTC.

This clonotype is termed medium-sized. This sequence joins TRBV20-1 and TRBJ2-5; 15 positions agree with TRBD2. V gave up 5 bases and J gave up 4 bases; unmatched junction bases: 5. The CDR3 length is 15 residues. In germline, CDR1 is DFQATT, CDR2 SNEGSKA (reference sequence). Here the CDR3 reads CSAARTSGGAETQYF. CDR3 nucleotides: TGCAGTGCTGCCCGGACTAGCGGGGGGGCAGAGACCCAGTACTTC.

This clonotype qualifies as medium-sized (0.01 to 0.1%). The chain joins TRBV5-6 to TRBJ1-4; 7 positions agree with TRBD1. Germline values: CDR1 SGHDT, CDR2 YYEEEE. Unmatched junction bases numbered 4, after V lost 2 bases and J lost 0 bases. The CDR3 loop spans 16 amino acids. The CDR3 sequence: CASSLIGTATNEKLFF. CDR3 DNA: TGTGCCAGCAGCTTAATTGGGACAGCAACTAATGAAAAACTGTTTTTT.

The chain carries TRBV10-1 and TRBJ1-1; maybe TRBD1 (5 bases). V lost 7 bases, J lost 5 bases, and 17 bases lay in between. The CDR3 is 14 residues long. Germline CDR1 reads WNHNN; CDR2 reads SYGVQD (reference sequence). The CDR3 DNA reads TGCGCCAGCACCCCACGGGGGGTACCGACTGAAGCTTTCTTT. Its protein is CASTPRGVPTEAFF.

By sample share, this clonotype is large. This chain connects TRBV28 to TRBJ2-1; TRBD1 agrees at 9 bases. The V gene's germline CDR1 is MDHEN and CDR2 SYDVKM. The CDR3 length is 16 residues. V trimming: 6 bases; J trimming: 6 bases; junction bases outside the gene matches: 12. CDR3 nucleotide sequence: TGTGCCAGCAGCACCACGACGGGGACAGGGCTCAATGAGCAGTTCTTC. The encoded protein is CASSTTTGTGLNEQFF.

By share, this clonotype counts as large. The chain combines TRBV2 with TRBJ2-1, with TRBD2 identical over 10 bases. The J segment lost 4 bases and the V segment lost 2 bases, leaving 2 bases of the junction unmatched. The CDR3 is 15 residues long. CDR1 and CDR2 (germline): SNHLY, FYNNEI. The CDR3 DNA follows: TGTGCCAGCAGTGAAACTAGCGGGGCGTACAATGAGCAGTTCTTC. It yields the protein CASSETSGAYNEQFF.

On this clonotype itself: A single base separates this from a much larger clone, so it may be a read error. This sequence joins TRBV7-9 and TRBJ2-7; D may match TRBD1 or TRBD2 (6 bases each). CDR1 is SEHNR, CDR2 FQNEAQ, per germline (reference sequence). The CDR3 has 16 amino acids. The ends were cut back, 8 bases at V and 0 bases at J, with 20 bases in the middle. The CDR3: CASGPKGGNGSYEQYF. CDR3 coding DNA: TGTGCCAGCGGGCCGAAGGGGGGCAACGGCTCCTACGAGCAGTACTTC.

This clonotype is large in the sample. CDR3 nucleotides: TGCGCCAGCAGTCAATCATTAAAGGGGCCTACCTACAATGAGCAGTTCTTC. This encodes CASSQSLKGPTYNEQFF. V usage is TRBV23-1 and J usage is TRBJ2-1; possibly TRBD1 for D (5 bases). TRBV23-1 is assigned to the ORF class and has an uncertain function. This CDR3 contains 17 residues. Deletions cut 0 bases from V and 2 bases from J, with 14 bases between.

By sample fraction, this clonotype is medium-sized. In DNA, the CDR3 is TGTGCCAGTAGTGCCTCCTACGAGCAGTACTTC. This sequence encodes CASSASYEQYF. The chain is built from TRBV19 and TRBJ2-7; D not certain. Germline assignment: CDR1 LNHDA and CDR2 SQIVND (reference sequence). V was pared by 5 bases and J by 0 bases, with 2 bases between. CDR3 length: 11 residues.

Relative to its sample, this clonotype is medium-sized. This rearrangement joins TRBV12-3 or TRBV12-4 to TRBJ2-3, with a tentative D call TRBD1 (6 bases). V lost 7 bases and J lost 3, with 11 bases in between. The CDR3 is made up of 13 amino acids. The CDR3: CASNSGATDTQYF. CDR3 nucleotides: TGTGCCAGCAACTCAGGGGCGACAGATACGCAGTATTTT.

This clonotype is large (0.1 to 1%) in the sample. The chain links TRBV6-1 to TRBJ2-1; a possible D gene is TRBD1 (6 bases). There are 16 residues in the CDR3. Germline values: CDR1 MNHNS, CDR2 SASEGT. The V end lost 4 bases, the J end lost 0 bases, and 13 bases lay between the germline ends. CDR3 DNA: TGTGCCAGCAGTGTGGGACACCGAGGCTCCTACAATGAGCAGTTCTTC. Protein: CASSVGHRGSYNEQFF.

In its sample, this clonotype is medium-sized. The rearrangement uses TRBV6-2 or TRBV6-3 and TRBJ2-3; possibly TRBD2 for D (6 bases). Germline loops: CDR1 MNHEY, CDR2 SVGEGT. The germline V and J ends were trimmed by 8 bases and 8 bases, with 11 bases remaining between them. The CDR3 length is 11 residues. The CDR3 protein is CASGPGGTQYF. CDR3 coding DNA: TGTGCCAGCGGTCCCGGGGGTACGCAGTATTTT.

Relative to its sample, this clonotype is large. The rearrangement links TRBV14 to TRBJ2-5, with a weak D call TRBD2 (6 bases). Between the trimmed V and J ends, which lost 4 bases and 4 bases, there was a span of 16 bases. The CDR3 sequence is 15 residues long. Germline V gene sequence: CDR1 SGHDN, CDR2 FVKESK. In nucleotides, the CDR3 is TGTGCCAGCAGCCCCAAGGGACTCGGGGCAGAGACCCAGTACTTC. Translation gives CASSPKGLGAETQYF.

This clonotype is termed large. A junction end diverges from the germline sequence, so it may reflect a read error. V is TRBV7-7 and J is TRBJ2-2, with 7 positions matching TRBD1. The CDR3 runs 15 residues. Per germline, CDR1 SSHAT and CDR2 FNYEAQ (reference sequence). The DNA for the CDR3 is TGTGCTAGCAGCTTAGCCGGACAGGCTACCGGGGAGCTGTTTTTT. It specifies CASSLAGQATGELFF.